This T cell receptor beta chain is from a study of blood T cell repertoires in COVID-19. Study-wide background: From T cells, B-cell-depleted T cells, or PBMCs came the material, which was cDNA or gDNA.

Here immunoSEQ multiplex PCR was the method, and the copy in TCRdb shows in-frame clones only, minus some. The sample holds hundreds of thousands of clones, roughly 89% seen once. Germline values: CDR1 SGHRS, CDR2 YFSETQ. CDR3 length: 14 amino acids. V was shortened by 0 bases and J by 1 base, with 7 bases between the two germline ends. The rearrangement joins TRBV5-1 to TRBJ1-1, with D possibly being TRBD1 (5 bases). Sequences were obtained from PBMCs or T cells enriched from blood (not recorded which). This TCR came from a woman aged 50 to 65 who had recovered from COVID-19. The CDR3 DNA is TGCGCCAGCAGCTTGGTTCAGGGGAACACTGAAGCTTTCTTT. Amino acids: CASSLVQGNTEAFF.